These 32 T cell receptor beta chains were sequenced from one sample in a study of beta chain features in type 1 diabetes. The whole isolated RNA underwent reverse transcription, so sequencing captured expressed TCRB transcripts. Sequenced by immunoSEQ multiplex PCR; TCRdb stores in-frame clones only, minus some. Found here are 680,000 or so clones, around a sixth of them singletons; the top ten hold about 0.093%. Sequencing used naive CD4+ T cells from blood. These receptor sequences come from a man between 18 and 29 years old in good health.

The chain recombines TRBV6-5 with TRBJ2-7; the D gene is possibly TRBD1 (7 bases). Deletions cut 11 bases from V and 6 bases from J, with 14 bases between. This CDR3 comprises 11 residues. CDR1 is MNHEY and CDR2 is SVGAGI in the germline V gene. In nucleotides, the CDR3 is TGTGCCGCCACGCAGGGGGGCGAGCAGTACTTC. This encodes CAATQGGEQYF.

The chain carries TRBV18 and TRBJ2-3; D gene unclear. Trimming pared 5 bases from V and 1 base from J, leaving 7 bases between. There are 13 residues in the CDR3. Germline V gene sequence: CDR1 KGHSH, CDR2 LQKENI. The CDR3 protein is CASSSDRTDTQYF. DNA of the CDR3: TGTGCCAGCTCATCGGACCGCACAGATACGCAGTATTTT.

This clone was seen more than once but under ten times. The genes are TRBV7-8 and TRBJ2-3; 8 positions agree with TRBD2. The CDR3 extends over 16 amino acids. Germline trimming cut 5 bases from V and 1 base from J; bases unmatched to any gene: 8. Germline V CDR1 and CDR2: SGHVS, FQNEAQ. The chain's CDR3 is CASSPPTSGRTDTQYF. DNA of the CDR3: TGTGCCAGCAGCCCGCCTACTAGCGGACGCACAGATACGCAGTATTTT.

V usage is TRBV25-1 and J usage is TRBJ1-5; D gene unclear. Germline values: CDR1 MGHDK, CDR2 SYGVNS. V was cut by 1 base and J by 5 bases, with 12 bases left in between. The CDR3 extends over 15 amino acids. CDR3 coding DNA: TGTGCCAGCAGTGAATGGAAGACGGAGCATCAGCCCCAGCATTTT. Encoded protein: CASSEWKTEHQPQHF.

This chain connects TRBV2 to TRBJ2-2; a weak D match, TRBD1 (5 bases). The CDR3 is 14 residues long. V lost 8 bases and J lost 3, with 13 bases in between. Germline V lookup: CDR1 SNHLY, CDR2 FYNNEI. The CDR3 spells CASRVDTYTGELFF. DNA for the CDR3: TGTGCCAGCCGGGTGGACACCTACACCGGGGAGCTGTTTTTT.

In this sample, this clone turned up a few times. The V call is TRBV12-5, the J call TRBJ2-2; possibly TRBD2 for D (5 bases). This CDR3 has 14 amino acids. Germline V gene lookup returns CDR1 LGHNT and CDR2 FRNRAP. V gave up 0 bases and J gave up 6 bases, with 8 bases separating them. The CDR3 reads CASGLVHGAGELFF. The CDR3 nucleotides read TGTGCTAGTGGTTTGGTACACGGGGCCGGGGAGCTGTTTTTT.

This clone came up a few times. The V call is TRBV2, the J call TRBJ1-5; perhaps TRBD1 as D (5 bases). Trimming removed 7 bases from V and 3 bases from J, with 16 bases in between. Germline CDR1 is SNHLY and CDR2 is FYNNEI. The CDR3 contains 15 residues. CDR3 sequence: CASTQSQGVNQPQHF. CDR3 DNA sequence: TGTGCCAGCACGCAAAGTCAGGGCGTCAATCAGCCCCAGCATTTT.

The chain joins TRBV11-2 to TRBJ2-1; perhaps TRBD1 as D (6 bases). V was shortened by 0 bases and J by 5 bases, with 17 bases between the two germline ends. The CDR3 is made up of 17 amino acids. Germline V gives CDR1 SGHAT, CDR2 FQNNGV. CDR3 amino acids: CASSLERTVRGNNEQFF. The CDR3 DNA is TGTGCCAGCAGCTTAGAAAGGACAGTGAGGGGGAACAATGAGCAGTTCTTC.

A few counts support this clone. This chain joins TRBV30 and TRBJ2-6; no clear D gene. V shed 1 base and J shed 0 bases, with 13 bases lying between them. From germline, CDR1 is GTSNPN and CDR2 SVGIG (reference sequence). This CDR3 has 17 amino acids. CDR3 in amino acids: CAWSARLWGSGANVLTF. The CDR3 coding sequence is TGTGCCTGGAGTGCCAGGCTGTGGGGCTCTGGGGCCAACGTCCTGACTTTC.

A few counts support this clone. This chain uses TRBV12-5 with TRBJ2-3, with a tentative D call TRBD1 (6 bases). The CDR3 is 15 residues long. The V gene's germline CDR1 is LGHNT and CDR2 FRNRAP. Trimming cost V 2 bases and J 1 base, with 10 bases left between them. CDR3: CASGLWGPGTDTQYF. DNA for the CDR3: TGTGCTAGTGGTTTGTGGGGGCCTGGCACAGATACGCAGTATTTT.

Only a few counts were recorded for this clone. The chain is built from TRBV6-5 and TRBJ1-1; 7 bases agree with TRBD1. Germline CDR1 is MNHEY and CDR2 is SVGAGI. V lost 6 bases, J lost 1 base, and 5 bases stayed unmatched. This CDR3 contains 14 residues. CDR3 DNA sequence: TGTGCCAGCAGCCGACAGGGCTCGAACACTGAAGCTTTCTTT. Translated: CASSRQGSNTEAFF.

This rearrangement joins TRBV11-1 to TRBJ1-1; TRBD1 matches 10 bases. V was pared by 5 bases and J by 6 bases, with 9 bases of the junction left unmatched. The CDR3 is made up of 15 amino acids. CDR1 is SGHAT and CDR2 is FQDESV in the germline V gene (reference sequence). The CDR3 bases are TGTGCCAGCAGCCTCCGGGACAGGGGACTGGCTGAAGCTTTCTTT. Residues: CASSLRDRGLAEAFF.

In this sample, this clone turned up a few times. The CDR3 sequence: CAIRRDRPSGTEAFF. The CDR3 DNA follows: TGTGCCATCAGGAGGGACAGACCCTCGGGTACTGAAGCTTTCTTT. The rearrangement links TRBV10-3 to TRBJ1-1, with 7 bases fitting TRBD1. CDR1 ENHRY and CDR2 SYGVKD come from the germline V gene. Unmatched junction bases numbered 12, after V lost 6 bases and J lost 5 bases. The CDR3 extends over 15 amino acids.

In regard to this clone: This may be a read error, as it is one base from a much larger clone. The J gene is TRBJ2-6, the V gene TRBV6-4; D call uncertain. The V gene lost 6 bases and the J gene lost 2 bases, with 5 bases spanning the gap. Germline assignment: CDR1 MRHNA and CDR2 SNTAGT. This CDR3 region has 13 residues. In DNA form, the CDR3 reads TGTGCCAGCAGCCTACCTGGGGCCAACGTCCTGACTTTC. This encodes CASSLPGANVLTF.

The rearrangement links TRBV4-2 to TRBJ2-7; D may be TRBD1 (6 bases). The ends were cut back, 3 bases at V and 3 bases at J, with 21 bases in the middle. CDR3 length: 17 residues. Germline V CDR1 and CDR2: LGHNA, YNFKEQ. The CDR3 bases are TGTGCCAGCAGCCAGGCAGGGGCCCTCCTGACCCTCTACGAGCAGTACTTC. This translates into CASSQAGALLTLYEQYF.

The chain has TRBV9 and TRBJ1-4; D not certain. The CDR3 has 17 amino acids. The V gene's germline CDR1 is SGDLS and CDR2 YYNGEE. Deletions cut 1 base from V and 3 bases from J, with 16 bases between. The CDR3 region has the DNA TGTGCCAGCAGCGTAAACCCCCCGGGCGCCCCTAATGAAAAACTGTTTTTT. It translates to CASSVNPPGAPNEKLFF.

The chain recombines TRBV14 with TRBJ2-1; D unresolved. The V end lost 2 bases, the J end lost 0 bases, and 14 bases lay between the germline ends. The CDR3 covers 17 residues. In germline, CDR1 is SGHDN, CDR2 FVKESK. The CDR3 loop is CASSQNIVWSSYNEQFF. CDR3 sequence (DNA): TGTGCCAGCAGCCAAAACATCGTCTGGAGCTCCTACAATGAGCAGTTCTTC. Full variable domain (remainder filled in from reference TRBV14 and TRBJ2-1): EAGVTQFPSHSVIEKGQTVTLRCDPISGHDNLYWYRRVMGKEIKFLLHFVKESKQDESGMPNNRFLAERTGGTYSTLKVQPAELEDSGVYFCASSQNIVWSSYNEQFFGPGTRLTVL.

This clone occurred a few times. The genes are TRBV5-1 and TRBJ2-7; D is unclear. Germline lookup yields CDR1 SGHRS and CDR2 YFSETQ. V was shortened by 0 bases and J by 2 bases, with 12 bases between the two germline ends. This CDR3 has 15 amino acids. CDR3 DNA sequence: TGCGCCAGCAGCTTGGATTACAGTGCCCCCTACGAGCAGTACTTC. Translation gives CASSLDYSAPYEQYF.

This chain uses TRBV27 with TRBJ1-6; 8 positions match TRBD1. The CDR3 length is 16 residues. Germline CDR1 and CDR2: MNHEY and SMNVEV (reference sequence). Unmatched junction bases numbered 2, after V lost 3 bases and J lost 1 base. The CDR3 here is CASSLTGVSYNSPLHF. CDR3 bases: TGTGCCAGCAGTTTGACAGGGGTGTCCTATAATTCACCCCTCCACTTT.

The chain joins TRBV9 to TRBJ1-1, with D tentatively TRBD1 (6 bases). Germline lookup yields CDR1 SGDLS and CDR2 YYNGEE. V lost 4 bases and J lost 1, with 23 bases in between. There are 18 residues in the CDR3. The CDR3 bases are TGTGCCAGCAGCCAATCGCCCCACCCCGGACAGCAGAACACTGAAGCTTTCTTT. Protein product: CASSQSPHPGQQNTEAFF.

This clone was recorded a few times. The chain couples TRBV19 to TRBJ2-7; 7 bases match TRBD1. Germline CDR1 reads LNHDA; CDR2 reads SQIVND (reference sequence). Trimming at V came to 4 bases and at J to 5 bases, leaving 11 bases not matched to a gene. This CDR3 spans 15 amino acids. The CDR3 bases are TGTGCCAGTAGTACTGGACGAGGGGGCTTCAACGAGCAGTACTTC. Protein sequence: CASSTGRGGFNEQYF.

This chain connects TRBV27 to TRBJ2-1; 14 bases line up with TRBD2. There are 16 residues in the CDR3. The germline V gene encodes CDR1 MNHEY and CDR2 SMNVEV (reference sequence). The J segment lost 9 bases and the V segment lost 5 bases, leaving 9 bases of the junction unmatched. The DNA of the CDR3 is TGTGCCAGCAGTCCCCGGACTAGCGGGGGGACCGGTGAGCAGTTCTTC. This sequence encodes CASSPRTSGGTGEQFF.

The rearrangement links TRBV7-9 to TRBJ2-7; 9 nucleotides line up with TRBD2. CDR1 is SEHNR, CDR2 FQNEAQ, per germline (reference sequence). The length of the CDR3 is 14 residues. The junction had 15 bases not matched to a gene; V was cut back by 5 bases and J by 13 bases. The CDR3 protein is CASSPESLSSGSYF. CDR3 coding DNA: TGTGCCAGCAGCCCCGAAAGCCTTAGTAGCGGGAGTTACTTC.

V is TRBV18 and J is TRBJ1-6; D gene ambiguous. The CDR3 runs to 14 residues. Germline CDR1 is KGHSH and CDR2 is LQKENI. Trimming left V 2 bases short and J 8 bases short, with 10 bases between. The DNA for the CDR3 is TGTGCCAGCTCACCAGAAACATTGGATTCACCCCTCCACTTT. Translation gives CASSPETLDSPLHF.

This chain links TRBV7-4 with TRBJ1-5, with a weak D call TRBD1 (5 bases). V dropped 3 bases and J dropped 5 bases, with 14 bases sitting between them. CDR3 size: 15 residues. Germline assignment: CDR1 SGHVT and CDR2 SQSDAQ. The CDR3 sequence: CASSFRQISDQPQHF. CDR3 DNA: TGTGCCAGCAGCTTCCGACAGATCTCCGATCAGCCCCAGCATTTT.

In its sample, this clone was seen a few times. The chain has TRBV7-2 and TRBJ1-3; D call uncertain. V lost 0 bases, J lost 0 bases, and 12 bases lay in between. The CDR3 extends over 17 amino acids. Germline-derived CDR1 and CDR2 are SGHTA and FQGNSA. The CDR3 nucleotides are TGTGCCAGCAGCTTAGCATCGGTGACGCCCTCTGGAAACACCATATATTTT. This sequence encodes CASSLASVTPSGNTIYF.

This clone has a handful of counts. In DNA form, the CDR3 reads TGTGCCAGCAGCTTACAGGATAGCGGAGGCTCGGGGCAGTACTTC. Its protein is CASSLQDSGGSGQYF. This rearrangement joins TRBV11-2 to TRBJ2-7; D is perhaps TRBD2 (6 bases). The germline gives CDR1 SGHAT, CDR2 FQNNGV. This CDR3 has 15 residues. Trimming pared 2 bases from V and 9 bases from J, leaving 20 bases between.

This clone was counted between two and nine times. This rearrangement joins TRBV7-3 to TRBJ1-1, with 7 bases that match TRBD1. Trimming removed 2 bases from V and 1 base from J; junction bases left unmatched: 4. Germline V gene lookup returns CDR1 SGHTA and CDR2 FQGTGA. The CDR3 is 15 residues long. The CDR3 loop is CASSLSGGGNTEAFF. The CDR3, as DNA: TGTGCCAGCAGCTTATCAGGGGGAGGGAACACTGAAGCTTTCTTT. The complete variable domain, with remaining parts taken from reference TRBV7-3 and TRBJ1-1, reads GAGVSQTPSNKVTEKGKYVELRCDPISGHTALYWYRQSLGQGPEFLIYFQGTGAADDSGLPNDRFFAVRPEGSVSTLKIQRTERGDSAVYLCASSLSGGGNTEAFFGQGTRLTVV.

The chain couples TRBV4-2 to TRBJ2-7, with D maybe TRBD1 (5 bases). The CDR3 is 15 residues long. CDR1 LGHNA and CDR2 YNFKEQ come from the germline V gene. Trimming cost V 0 bases and J 4 bases, with 13 bases left between them. CDR3 region: CASSQDLLGHYEQYF. Here the CDR3 DNA reads TGTGCCAGCAGCCAAGATCTCCTCGGACATTACGAGCAGTACTTC.

This clone has a handful of counts. The rearrangement joins TRBV6-5 to TRBJ1-3; TRBD1 agrees at 7 bases. Germline assignment: CDR1 MNHEY and CDR2 SVGAGI. V lost 9 bases, J lost 3 bases, and 8 bases stayed unmatched. This CDR3 has 14 residues. CDR3 region: CASRQGYLGNTIYF. The CDR3 region has the DNA TGTGCCAGTCGACAGGGTTATCTTGGAAACACCATATATTTT.

This clone occurred a few times. The chain joins TRBV28 to TRBJ2-7; D possibly matches TRBD1 or TRBD2 (5 bases each). Trimming left V 8 bases short and J 3 bases short, with 23 bases between. The CDR3 sequence is 16 residues long. The germline V gene has CDR1 MDHEN and CDR2 SYDVKM. The CDR3 here is CASPPDSRGGVYEQYF. CDR3 bases: TGTGCCAGCCCCCCCGACAGTCGGGGTGGGGTCTACGAGCAGTACTTC.

V and J are TRBV13 and TRBJ2-5; 8 bases are a match to TRBD2. The CDR3 is 16 amino acids. CDR1 and CDR2 (germline): PRHDT, FYEKMQ (reference sequence). The trim removed 4 bases at V and 1 base at J, leaving 8 bases unmatched. CDR3 amino acids: CASSSKAGAVQETQYF. CDR3 DNA: TGTGCCAGCAGCTCCAAAGCGGGGGCGGTCCAAGAGACCCAGTACTTC.